These 7 T cell receptor beta chains share one sample of origin, sequenced in a study of blood T cell repertoires in COVID-19 (TCRdb year 2020). The library came from the immunoSEQ multiplex PCR assay. TCRdb holds this immuneACCESS table with in-frame rearrangements only. Some clones are missing; in checked studies, unresolved V genes explain under half, and the rest has no known cause. A total of a few hundred thousand clones appear in this sample, around nine tenths of them only once. The top ten clones comprise approximately 0.84% of the sample. Sequencing used peripheral blood. Receptors were obtained from a young man with acute or convalescent COVID-19.

This clone was seen a single time. The chain combines TRBV6-5 with TRBJ1-2; 7 nucleotides line up with TRBD1. V lost 4 bases to trimming and J lost 4 bases; unmatched junction nucleotides: 12. The germline V gene has CDR1 MNHEY and CDR2 SVGAGI. This CDR3 region has 16 residues. CDR3 residues: CASSSRGDRALYGYTF. The DNA of the CDR3 is TGTGCCAGCAGTTCCCGAGGAGACAGGGCTCTCTATGGCTACACCTTC.

The chain links TRBV19 to TRBJ2-7, with a possible D match to TRBD2 (6 bases). V lost 5 bases, J lost 2 bases, and 10 bases lay in between. CDR1 is LNHDA, CDR2 SQIVND, per germline (reference sequence). This CDR3 region has 13 residues. CDR3 bases: TGTGCCAGTAGTTGGCGGGGTACCTACGAGCAGTACTTC. This translates into CASSWRGTYEQYF.

The V call is TRBV28, the J call TRBJ1-5; 9 nucleotides agree with TRBD1. The V gene's germline CDR1 is MDHEN and CDR2 SYDVKM. The length of the CDR3 is 16 residues. Losses at the gene ends were 3 bases for V and 5 bases for J; bases not matched to a gene: 8. The CDR3 here is CASSFITGGSDQPQHF. The DNA of the CDR3 is TGTGCCAGCAGTTTCATAACAGGGGGCTCCGATCAGCCCCAGCATTTT.

The V call is TRBV5-6, the J call TRBJ2-1; TRBD1 matches at 7 bases. The V and J ends lost 0 bases and 9 bases, in that order; junction bases with no gene match: 9. Germline V gene data show CDR1 as SGHDT and CDR2 as YYEEEE. This CDR3 region has 15 residues. The CDR3 protein is CASSLGRDRGSEQFF. CDR3 sequence (DNA): TGTGCCAGCAGCTTGGGCCGGGACAGAGGCTCTGAGCAGTTCTTC.

The rearrangement uses TRBV27 and TRBJ1-1; tentatively, D is TRBD1 (5 bases). V was cut by 9 bases and J by 6 bases, with 11 bases left in between. The germline V gene has CDR1 MNHEY and CDR2 SMNVEV (reference sequence). This CDR3 is 11 amino acids long. The CDR3 bases are TGTGCCAGTTCGACAGAGGCTGAAGCTTTCTTT. Translating it yields CASSTEAEAFF.

The CDR3 loop is CASSLGAASTNEKLFF. The CDR3 DNA sequence: TGTGCCAGCAGCTTGGGGGCTGCCTCAACTAATGAAAAACTGTTTTTT. This chain links TRBV5-6 with TRBJ1-4; no firm D call. CDR1 is SGHDT and CDR2 is YYEEEE in the germline V gene. The CDR3 sequence is 16 residues long. V lost 0 bases and J 0 bases, leaving 9 bases between the germline ends.

J is TRBJ1-1 and V is TRBV6-5, with TRBD1 matching over 7 bases. Germline V gene data show CDR1 as MNHEY and CDR2 as SVGAGI. Trimming took 7 bases from V and 7 from J; bases not matched to a gene: 15. CDR3 length: 15 residues. DNA of the CDR3: TGTGCCAGCAAAAAGGGACAGATCCCGGTCAGTGAAGCTTTCTTT. This codes for CASKKGQIPVSEAFF.